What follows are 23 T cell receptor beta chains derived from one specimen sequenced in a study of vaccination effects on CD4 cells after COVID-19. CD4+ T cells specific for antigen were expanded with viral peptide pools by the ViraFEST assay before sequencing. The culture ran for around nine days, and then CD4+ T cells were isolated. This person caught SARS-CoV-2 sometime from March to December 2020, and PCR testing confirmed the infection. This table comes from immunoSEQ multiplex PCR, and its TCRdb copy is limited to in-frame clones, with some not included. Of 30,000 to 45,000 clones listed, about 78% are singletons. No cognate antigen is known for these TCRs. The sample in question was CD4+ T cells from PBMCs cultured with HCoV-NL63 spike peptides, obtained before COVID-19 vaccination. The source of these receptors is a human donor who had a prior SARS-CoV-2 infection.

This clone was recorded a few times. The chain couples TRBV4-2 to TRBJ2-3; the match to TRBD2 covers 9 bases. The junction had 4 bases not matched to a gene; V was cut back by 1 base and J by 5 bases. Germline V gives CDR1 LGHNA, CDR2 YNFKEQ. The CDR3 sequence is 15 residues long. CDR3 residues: CASSQGREGRDTQYF. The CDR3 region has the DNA TGTGCCAGCAGCCAAGGGCGGGAGGGGCGAGATACGCAGTATTTT.

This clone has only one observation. The CDR3 here is CASSRAGASNQPQHF. DNA of the CDR3: TGTGCCAGCTCCCGGGCTGGGGCGAGCAATCAGCCCCAGCATTTT. V and J are TRBV18 and TRBJ1-5, with a weak D call TRBD1 (5 bases). V was cut by 6 bases and J by 1 base, with 13 bases left in between. The CDR3 sequence is 15 residues long. Per germline, CDR1 KGHSH and CDR2 LQKENI.

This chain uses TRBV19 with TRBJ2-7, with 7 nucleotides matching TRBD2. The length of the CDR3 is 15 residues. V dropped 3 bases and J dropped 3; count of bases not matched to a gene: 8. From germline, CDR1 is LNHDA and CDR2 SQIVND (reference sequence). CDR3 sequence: CASSIQSAGSYEQYF. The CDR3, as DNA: TGTGCCAGTAGTATTCAGTCAGCGGGGAGCTACGAGCAGTACTTC.

CDR3 DNA: TGTGCCAGCAGTCGACGTTGGAGCTCCTACGAGCAGTACTTC. Translated, it gives CASSRRWSSYEQYF. V usage is TRBV5-8 and J usage is TRBJ2-7; D unresolved. The CDR3 runs 14 residues. Germline CDR1 is SGHTS and CDR2 is YDEGEE. Trimming cost V 5 bases and J 0 bases, with 12 bases left between them.

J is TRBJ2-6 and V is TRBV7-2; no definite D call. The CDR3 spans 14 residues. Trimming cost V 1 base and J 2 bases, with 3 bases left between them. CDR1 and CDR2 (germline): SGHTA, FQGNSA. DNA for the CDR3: TGTGCCAGCAGCTTAGTTACTGGGGCCAACGTCCTGACTTTC. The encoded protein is CASSLVTGANVLTF.

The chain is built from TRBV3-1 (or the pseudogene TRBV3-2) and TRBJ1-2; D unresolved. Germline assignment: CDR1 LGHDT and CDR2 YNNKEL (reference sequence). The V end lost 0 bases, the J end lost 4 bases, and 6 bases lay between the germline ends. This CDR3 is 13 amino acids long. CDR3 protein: CASSQDHIYGYTF. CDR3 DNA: TGTGCCAGCAGCCAAGATCACATCTATGGCTACACCTTC.

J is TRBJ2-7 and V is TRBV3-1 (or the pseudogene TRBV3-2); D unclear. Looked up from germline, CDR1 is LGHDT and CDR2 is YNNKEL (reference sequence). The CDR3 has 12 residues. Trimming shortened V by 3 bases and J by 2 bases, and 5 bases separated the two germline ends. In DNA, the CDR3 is TGTGCCAGCAGCCAGGTACCCTACGAGCAGTACTTC. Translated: CASSQVPYEQYF.

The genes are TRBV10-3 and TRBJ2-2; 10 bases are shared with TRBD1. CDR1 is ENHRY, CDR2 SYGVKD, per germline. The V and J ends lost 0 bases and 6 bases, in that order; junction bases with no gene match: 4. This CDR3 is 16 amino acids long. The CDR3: CAISESATGGSGELFF. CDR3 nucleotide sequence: TGTGCCATCAGTGAGTCGGCGACAGGGGGCTCCGGGGAGCTGTTTTTT.

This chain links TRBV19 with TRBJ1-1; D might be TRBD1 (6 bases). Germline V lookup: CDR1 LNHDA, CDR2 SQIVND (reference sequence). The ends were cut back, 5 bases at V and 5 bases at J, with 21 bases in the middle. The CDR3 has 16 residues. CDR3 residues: CASSPISGAEVTEAFF. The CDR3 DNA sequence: TGTGCCAGTAGTCCCATATCAGGGGCTGAGGTGACTGAAGCTTTCTTT.

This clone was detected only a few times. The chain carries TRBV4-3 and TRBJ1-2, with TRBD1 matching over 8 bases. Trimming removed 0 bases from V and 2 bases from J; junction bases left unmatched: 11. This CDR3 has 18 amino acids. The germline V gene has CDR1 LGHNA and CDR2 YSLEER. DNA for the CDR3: TGCGCCAGCAGCCAAGAGGCCAGGGGGCCGTTAGGGAACTATGGCTACACCTTC. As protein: CASSQEARGPLGNYGYTF.

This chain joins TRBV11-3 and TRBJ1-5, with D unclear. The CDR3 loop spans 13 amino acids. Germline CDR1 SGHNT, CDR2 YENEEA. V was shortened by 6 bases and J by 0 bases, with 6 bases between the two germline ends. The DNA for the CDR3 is TGTGCCAGCAGTTCGAGTAGCAATCAGCCCCAGCATTTT. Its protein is CASSSSSNQPQHF.

CDR3 amino acids: CATSDDVQGQPQHF. The DNA of the CDR3 is TGTGCCACCAGTGACGACGTCCAGGGACAGCCCCAGCATTTT. The chain has TRBV24-1 and TRBJ1-5; D is possibly TRBD1 (5 bases). Germline lookup yields CDR1 KGHDR and CDR2 SFDVKD. Trimming left V 4 bases short and J 7 bases short, with 13 bases between. The length of the CDR3 is 14 residues.

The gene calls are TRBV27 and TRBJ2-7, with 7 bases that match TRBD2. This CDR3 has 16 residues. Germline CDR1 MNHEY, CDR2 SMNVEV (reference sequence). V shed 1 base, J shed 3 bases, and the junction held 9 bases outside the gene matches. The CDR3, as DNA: TGTGCCAGCAGTTTATACGGCGGGGGAGGATACTACGAGCAGTACTTC. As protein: CASSLYGGGGYYEQYF.

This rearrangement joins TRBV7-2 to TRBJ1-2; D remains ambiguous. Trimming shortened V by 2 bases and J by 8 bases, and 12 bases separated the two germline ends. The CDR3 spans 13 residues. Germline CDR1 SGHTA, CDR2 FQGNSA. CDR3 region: CASSLYAGYGYTF. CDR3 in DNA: TGTGCCAGCAGCTTATACGCAGGTTACGGCTACACCTTC.

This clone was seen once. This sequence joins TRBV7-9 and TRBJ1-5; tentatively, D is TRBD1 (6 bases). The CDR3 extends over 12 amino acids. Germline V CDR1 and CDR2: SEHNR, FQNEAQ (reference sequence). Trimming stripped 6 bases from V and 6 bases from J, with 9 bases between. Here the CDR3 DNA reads TGTGCCAGCAGTACCAGGGGTCAGCCCCAGCATTTT. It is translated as CASSTRGQPQHF. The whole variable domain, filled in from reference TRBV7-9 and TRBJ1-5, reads DTGVSQNPRHKITKRGQNVTFRCDPISEHNRLYWYRQTLGQGPEFLTYFQNEAQLEKSRLLSDRFSAERPKGSFSTLEIQRTEQGDSAMYLCASSTRGQPQHFGDGTRLSIL.

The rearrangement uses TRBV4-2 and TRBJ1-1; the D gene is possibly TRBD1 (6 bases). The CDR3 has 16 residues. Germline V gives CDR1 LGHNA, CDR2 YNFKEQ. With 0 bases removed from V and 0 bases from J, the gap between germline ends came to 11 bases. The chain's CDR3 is CASSQDPGQMNTEAFF. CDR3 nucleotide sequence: TGTGCCAGCAGCCAAGATCCCGGACAGATGAACACTGAAGCTTTCTTT.

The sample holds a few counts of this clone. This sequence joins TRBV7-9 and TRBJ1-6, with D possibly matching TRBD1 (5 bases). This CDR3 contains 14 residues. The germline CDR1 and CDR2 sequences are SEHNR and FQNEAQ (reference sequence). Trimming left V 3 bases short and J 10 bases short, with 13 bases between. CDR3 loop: CASSFTAGDSPLHF. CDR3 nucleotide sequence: TGTGCCAGCAGCTTTACCGCGGGGGACTCACCCCTCCACTTT.

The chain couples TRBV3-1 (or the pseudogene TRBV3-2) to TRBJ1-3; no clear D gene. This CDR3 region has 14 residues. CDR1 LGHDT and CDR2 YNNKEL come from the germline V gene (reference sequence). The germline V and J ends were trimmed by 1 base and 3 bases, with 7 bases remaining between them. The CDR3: CASSQGGDGNTIYF. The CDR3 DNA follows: TGTGCCAGCAGCCAAGGCGGAGATGGAAACACCATATATTTT.

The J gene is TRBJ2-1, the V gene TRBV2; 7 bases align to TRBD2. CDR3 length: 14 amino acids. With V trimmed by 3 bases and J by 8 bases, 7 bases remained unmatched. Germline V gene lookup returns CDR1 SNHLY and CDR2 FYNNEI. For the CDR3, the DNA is TGTGCCAGCAGTGAGTGGCGCGGGAGCTATGAGCAGTTCTTC. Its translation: CASSEWRGSYEQFF.

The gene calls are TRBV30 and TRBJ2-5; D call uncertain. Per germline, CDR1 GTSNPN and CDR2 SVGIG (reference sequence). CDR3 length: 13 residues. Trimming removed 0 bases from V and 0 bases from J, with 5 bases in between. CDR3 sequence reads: CAWSVGYQETQYF. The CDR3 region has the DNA TGTGCCTGGAGTGTGGGGTACCAAGAGACCCAGTACTTC.

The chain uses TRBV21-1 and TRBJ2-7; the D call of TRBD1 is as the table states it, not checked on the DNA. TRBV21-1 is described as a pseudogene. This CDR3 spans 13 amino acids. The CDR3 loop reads CASSCRGTYEQYF. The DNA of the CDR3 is TGTGCCAGCAGCTGCAGGGGCACCTACGAGCAGTACTTC.

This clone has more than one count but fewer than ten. CDR3 nucleotides: TGTGCCAGCAGCCAACCGGGAGTAACCTACGAGCAGTACTTC. It codes for CASSQPGVTYEQYF. This chain joins TRBV3-1 (or the pseudogene TRBV3-2) and TRBJ2-7, with D perhaps TRBD2 (6 bases). This CDR3 has 14 amino acids. Germline V CDR1 and CDR2: LGHDT, YNNKEL (reference sequence). V lost 2 bases and J 2 bases, leaving 10 bases between the germline ends.

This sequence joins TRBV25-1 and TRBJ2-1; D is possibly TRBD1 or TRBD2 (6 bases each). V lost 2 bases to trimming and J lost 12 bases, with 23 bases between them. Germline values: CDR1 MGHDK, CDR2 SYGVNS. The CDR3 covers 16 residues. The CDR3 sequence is CASSEAGQAHNDRQFF. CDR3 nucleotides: TGTGCCAGCAGTGAAGCGGGACAAGCCCACAATGATCGGCAGTTCTTC.